This T cell receptor beta chain was captured in a study of T cells in Graves' hyperthyroidism and ophthalmopathy. General study findings and limits: Most clonotypes expanded in thyroid above 0.001 were likewise present in blood.

A note on this clonotype: Its antigen is unidentified.

The CDR3 covers 15 residues. CDR1 is SEHNR, CDR2 FQNEAQ, per germline (reference sequence). J was trimmed by 4 bases and V by 5 bases; bases with no gene match: 7. Amplified TCR beta CDR3 regions derived from RNA transcripts. The HTBI set primed first-round TCR CDR3 RT-PCR. TCRdb passed the multiplex PCR reads through MiXCR, listing each CDR3 protein once. The sample holds about half a million distinct CDR3 sequences, roughly 20% seen once. Sequenced sample: blood. The chain employs TRBV7-9 and TRBJ1-1, with 10 bases fitting TRBD1. This TCR came from a man aged 18 to 29 with Graves' hyperthyroidism. CDR3 sequence: CASSQGQGEFTEAFF. The DNA of the CDR3 is TGTGCCAGCAGCCAAGGACAGGGGGAGTTCACTGAAGCTTTCTTT.